These 9 T cell receptor beta chains share one sample of origin, sequenced in a study of shared clonotypes between healthy human individuals. Clones were sequenced by immunoSEQ multiplex PCR, and TCRdb holds only the in-frame ones, with some missing. The sample includes about 1.5 million clones, roughly 97% of them seen just once. Source material: naive CD4+ T cells sorted from blood. Noted subset: CD45RA+ positively selected. These receptors were collected from a man aged 25 to 40 in good health.

This clone has only a few counts. One end of the junction is discordant with germline, which a read error may explain. The genes are TRBV29-1 and TRBJ1-1; tentative D call: TRBD1 (5 bases). Germline V gene sequence: CDR1 SQVTM, CDR2 ANQGSEA. The CDR3 spans 9 residues. The CDR3 loop is CSASPDDSF. Here the CDR3 DNA reads TGCAGCGCCTCACCCGACGACAGCTTT.

On this clone itself: The same CDR3 is also encoded by other DNA sequences in this sample. V and J are TRBV18 and TRBJ2-5, with D possibly TRBD2 on 5 matching bases. Trimming stripped 3 bases from V and 5 bases from J, with 10 bases between. The germline CDR1 and CDR2 sequences are KGHSH and LQKENI. CDR3 length: 13 residues. The CDR3 bases are TGTGCCAGCTCACCCAAGGGCGGGGAGACCCAGTACTTC. Residues: CASSPKGGETQYF.

This clone was counted only a few times. The chain is built from TRBV6-5 and TRBJ2-7; D not resolved. This CDR3 comprises 11 residues. Per the germline V gene, CDR1 is MNHEY and CDR2 is SVGAGI. V lost 6 bases to trimming and J lost 5 bases, with 8 bases between them. The chain's CDR3 is CASRGAHEQYF. CDR3 nucleotides: TGTGCCAGCAGAGGAGCCCACGAGCAGTACTTC.

The chain has TRBV9 and TRBJ2-5; D is tentatively TRBD1 or TRBD2 (6 bases each). The V gene's germline CDR1 is SGDLS and CDR2 YYNGEE. With 0 bases removed from V and 3 bases from J, the gap between germline ends came to 15 bases. The CDR3 loop spans 16 amino acids. The CDR3 spells CASSVEDYWTEETQYF. CDR3 nucleotides: TGTGCCAGCAGCGTAGAGGACTATTGGACAGAAGAGACCCAGTACTTC.

A note on this clone: Different DNA sequences within this sample yield the same CDR3. The chain uses TRBV28 and TRBJ1-2; D is uncertain. Germline V gene lookup returns CDR1 MDHEN and CDR2 SYDVKM. This CDR3 region has 12 residues. The V end was cut by 3 bases, the J end by 2 bases, with 4 bases between. The CDR3 sequence is CASSLRNYGYTF. The CDR3 coding sequence is TGTGCCAGCAGTTTGCGGAACTATGGCTACACCTTC.

This CDR3 is CASSYLPGSSYEQYF. CDR3 coding DNA: TGCGCCAGCAGTTATCTTCCCGGTTCCTCCTACGAGCAGTACTTC. This chain connects TRBV5-1 to TRBJ2-7; D not certain. Per germline, CDR1 SGHRS and CDR2 YFSETQ. V dropped 5 bases and J dropped 0 bases, with 15 bases sitting between them. This CDR3 has 15 amino acids.

This chain joins TRBV9 and TRBJ1-2; 7 nucleotides match TRBD1. Trimming at V came to 3 bases and at J to 2 bases, leaving 7 bases not matched to a gene. The CDR3 runs to 15 residues. Germline V lookup: CDR1 SGDLS, CDR2 YYNGEE. CDR3 sequence: CASSAPGQANYGYTF. CDR3 DNA sequence: TGTGCCAGCAGCGCCCCTGGACAGGCGAACTATGGCTACACCTTC.

V usage is TRBV29-1 and J usage is TRBJ1-2, with D uncertain. Looked up from germline, CDR1 is SQVTM and CDR2 is ANQGSEA. The CDR3 consists of 9 residues. The germline V and J ends were trimmed by 3 bases and 7 bases, with 3 bases remaining between them. Here the CDR3 DNA reads TGCAGCGTTGACACTGGCTACACCTTC. Translating it yields CSVDTGYTF.

This rearrangement joins TRBV25-1 to TRBJ1-5; tentative D call: TRBD1 (6 bases). Between the trimmed V and J ends, which lost 3 bases and 6 bases, there was a span of 9 bases. The CDR3 spans 13 residues. Germline V gene lookup returns CDR1 MGHDK and CDR2 SYGVNS. CDR3 amino acids: CASSDRGGQPQHF. Written as DNA, the CDR3 is TGTGCCAGCAGTGACAGGGGAGGTCAGCCCCAGCATTTT.